This T cell receptor (beta chain) was identified during a study of T cells in Graves' hyperthyroidism and ophthalmopathy. General observations from the study: Ophthalmopathy stood apart from stable hyperthyroidism in a 13 V-J model.

Many counts were recorded for this clonotype. Its specificity is unknown. Template material for amplifying TCR beta CDR3 regions consisted of RNA transcripts. In the first-round RT-PCR of the TCR CDR3, the HTBI primer set was used. TCRdb reprocessed the multiplex PCR reads via MiXCR and lists one record per CDR3 protein. The data show approximately 600,000 distinct CDR3 sequences, with roughly 14% seen just once and 4.3% held by the top ten. Criteria for exclusion of patients were uncontrolled infection, other autoimmune disease, pregnancy or lactation. Diagnoses were made from clinical symptoms, serum measures (thyroxine and TRAb), thyroid ultrasound and orbital computed tomography. There are 15 residues in the CDR3. V trimming: 5 bases; J trimming: 4 bases; junction bases outside the gene matches: 6. Germline V gene sequence: CDR1 MNHEY, CDR2 SMNVEV (reference sequence).

The chain is built from TRBV27 and TRBJ1-2, with 11 bases identical to TRBD1. Sequencing was carried out using blood. The sequence came from a middle-aged woman with Graves' ophthalmopathy. The CDR3 here is CASSPRTGGGYGYTF. CDR3 DNA sequence: TGTGCCAGCAGTCCCCGGACAGGGGGCGGCTATGGCTACACCTTC.